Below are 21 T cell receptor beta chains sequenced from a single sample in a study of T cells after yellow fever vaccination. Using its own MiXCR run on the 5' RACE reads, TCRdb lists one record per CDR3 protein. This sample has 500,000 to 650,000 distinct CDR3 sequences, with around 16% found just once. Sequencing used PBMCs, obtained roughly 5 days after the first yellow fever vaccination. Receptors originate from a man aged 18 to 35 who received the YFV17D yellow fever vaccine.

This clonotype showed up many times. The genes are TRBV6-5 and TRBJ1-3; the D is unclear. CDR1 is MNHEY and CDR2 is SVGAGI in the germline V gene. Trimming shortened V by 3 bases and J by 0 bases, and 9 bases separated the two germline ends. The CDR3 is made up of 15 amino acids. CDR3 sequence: CASSYGRSSGNTIYF. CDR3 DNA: TGTGCCAGCAGTTATGGTCGATCCTCTGGAAACACCATATATTTT.

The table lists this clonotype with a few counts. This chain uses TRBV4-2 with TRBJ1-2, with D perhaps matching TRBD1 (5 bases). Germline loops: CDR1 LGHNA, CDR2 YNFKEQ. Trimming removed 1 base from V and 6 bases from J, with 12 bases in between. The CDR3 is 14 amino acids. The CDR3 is CASSQVGGANGYTF. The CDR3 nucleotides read TGTGCCAGCAGCCAAGTGGGAGGGGCAAATGGCTACACCTTC.

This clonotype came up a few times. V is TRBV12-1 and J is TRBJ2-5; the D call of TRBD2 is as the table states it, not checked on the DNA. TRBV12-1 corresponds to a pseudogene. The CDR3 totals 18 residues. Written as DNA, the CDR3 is TGTGCCAGCAGCGCTAACTTCGCCCTAGCGGGGGGAACAGAGACCCAGTACTTC. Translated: CASSANFALAGGTETQYF.

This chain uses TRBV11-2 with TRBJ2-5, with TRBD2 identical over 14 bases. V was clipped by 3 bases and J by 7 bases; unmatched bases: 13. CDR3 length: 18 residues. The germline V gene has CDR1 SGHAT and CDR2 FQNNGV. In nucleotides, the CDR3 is TGTGCCAGCAGCTTCCAGTCGGGACTAGCGGGGGTGTTTGGGACCCAGTACTTC. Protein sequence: CASSFQSGLAGVFGTQYF.

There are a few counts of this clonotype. Here the CDR3 DNA reads TGCAGTGCTAGAGAAGGGACATTCGGCTACACCTTC. This sequence encodes CSAREGTFGYTF. The chain links TRBV20-1 to TRBJ1-2, with D possibly matching TRBD1 (6 bases). The CDR3 is made up of 12 amino acids. Trimming removed 0 bases at V and 8 bases at J, with 10 bases between. Germline CDR1 is DFQATT and CDR2 is SNEGSKA (reference sequence).

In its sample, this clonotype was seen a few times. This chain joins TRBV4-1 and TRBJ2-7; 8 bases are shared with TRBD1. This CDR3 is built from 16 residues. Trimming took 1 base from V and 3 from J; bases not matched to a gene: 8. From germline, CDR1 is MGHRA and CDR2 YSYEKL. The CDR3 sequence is CASSQALGDRGYEQYF. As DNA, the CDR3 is TGCGCCAGCAGCCAAGCCCTTGGCGACAGGGGCTACGAGCAGTACTTC.

CDR3 loop: CASSPGPDGTYEQYF. For the CDR3, the DNA is TGCGCCAGCAGCCCGGGGCCCGACGGAACCTACGAGCAGTACTTC. V usage is TRBV5-1 and J usage is TRBJ2-7; D tentatively fits TRBD1 or TRBD2 (5 bases each). Germline CDR1 and CDR2: SGHRS and YFSETQ. V gave up 4 bases and J gave up 2 bases, with 16 bases separating them. This CDR3 region has 15 residues. The whole variable domain, remainder taken from reference TRBV5-1 and TRBJ2-7, is KAGVTQTPRYLIKTRGQQVTLSCSPISGHRSVSWYQQTPGQGLQFLFEYFSETQRNKGNFPGRFSGRQFSNSRSEMNVSTLELGDSALYLCASSPGPDGTYEQYFGPGTRLTVT.

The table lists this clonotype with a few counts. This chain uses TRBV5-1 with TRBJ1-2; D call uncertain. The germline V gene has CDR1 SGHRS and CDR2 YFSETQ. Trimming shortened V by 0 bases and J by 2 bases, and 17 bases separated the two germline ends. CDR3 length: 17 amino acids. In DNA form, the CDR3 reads TGCGCCAGCAGCTTGGTGGCCAGCCAGAACCAAAACTATGGCTACACCTTC. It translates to CASSLVASQNQNYGYTF.

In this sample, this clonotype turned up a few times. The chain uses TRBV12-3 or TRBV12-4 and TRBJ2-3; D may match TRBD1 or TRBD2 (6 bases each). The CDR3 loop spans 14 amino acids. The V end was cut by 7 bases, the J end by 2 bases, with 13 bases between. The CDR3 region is CASTRRGYTDTQYF. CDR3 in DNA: TGTGCCAGCACCCGGAGGGGGTACACAGATACGCAGTATTTT.

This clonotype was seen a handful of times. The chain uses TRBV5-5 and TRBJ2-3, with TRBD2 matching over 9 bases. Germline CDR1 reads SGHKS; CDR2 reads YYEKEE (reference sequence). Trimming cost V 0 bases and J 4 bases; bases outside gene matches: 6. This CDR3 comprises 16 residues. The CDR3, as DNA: TGTGCCAGCAGCTTGGCCGGGCGGGGGGGCCCAGATACGCAGTATTTT. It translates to CASSLAGRGGPDTQYF.

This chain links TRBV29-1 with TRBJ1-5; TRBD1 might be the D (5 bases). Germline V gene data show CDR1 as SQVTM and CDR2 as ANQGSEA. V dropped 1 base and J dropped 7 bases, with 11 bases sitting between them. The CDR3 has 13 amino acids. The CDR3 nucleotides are TGCAGCGTTGAAGGACAGAATGGGCAGCCCCAGCATTTT. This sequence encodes CSVEGQNGQPQHF. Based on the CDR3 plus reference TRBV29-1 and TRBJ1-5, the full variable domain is SAVISQKPSRDICQRGTSLTIQCQVDSQVTMMFWYRQQPGQSLTLIATANQGSEATYESGFVIDKFPISRPNLTFSTLTVSNMSPEDSSIYLCSVEGQNGQPQHFGDGTRLSIL.

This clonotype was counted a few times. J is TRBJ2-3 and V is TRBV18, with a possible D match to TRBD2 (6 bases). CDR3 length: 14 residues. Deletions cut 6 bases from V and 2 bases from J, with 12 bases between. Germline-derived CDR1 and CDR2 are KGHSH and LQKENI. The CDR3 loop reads CASSPIADTDTQYF. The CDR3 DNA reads TGTGCCAGCTCGCCTATAGCGGACACAGATACGCAGTATTTT.

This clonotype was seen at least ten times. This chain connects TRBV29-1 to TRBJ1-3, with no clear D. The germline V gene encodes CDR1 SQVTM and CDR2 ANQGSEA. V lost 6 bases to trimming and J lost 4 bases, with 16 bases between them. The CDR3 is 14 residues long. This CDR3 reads CSVTTGAWGNTIYF. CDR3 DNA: TGCAGCGTGACGACGGGAGCATGGGGAAACACCATATATTTT.

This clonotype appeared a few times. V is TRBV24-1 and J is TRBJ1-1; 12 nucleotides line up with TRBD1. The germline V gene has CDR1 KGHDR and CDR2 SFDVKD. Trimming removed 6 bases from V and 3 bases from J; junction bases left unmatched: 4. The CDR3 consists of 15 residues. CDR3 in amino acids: CATSKGQGAYTEAFF. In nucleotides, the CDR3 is TGTGCCACCAGTAAGGGACAGGGGGCATACACTGAAGCTTTCTTT.

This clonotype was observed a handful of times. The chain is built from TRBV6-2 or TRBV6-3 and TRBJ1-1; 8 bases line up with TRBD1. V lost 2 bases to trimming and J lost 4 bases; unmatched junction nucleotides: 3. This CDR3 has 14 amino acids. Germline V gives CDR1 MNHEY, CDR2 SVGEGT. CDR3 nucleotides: TGTGCCAGCAGTTACCAGGGGGCCGTCACTGAAGCTTTCTTT. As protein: CASSYQGAVTEAFF.

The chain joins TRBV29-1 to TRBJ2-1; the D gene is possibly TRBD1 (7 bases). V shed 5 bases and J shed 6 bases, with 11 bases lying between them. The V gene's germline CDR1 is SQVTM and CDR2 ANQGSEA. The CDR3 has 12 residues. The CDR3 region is CSVRQGGNEQFF. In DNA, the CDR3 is TGCAGCGTTAGACAGGGAGGCAATGAGCAGTTCTTC.

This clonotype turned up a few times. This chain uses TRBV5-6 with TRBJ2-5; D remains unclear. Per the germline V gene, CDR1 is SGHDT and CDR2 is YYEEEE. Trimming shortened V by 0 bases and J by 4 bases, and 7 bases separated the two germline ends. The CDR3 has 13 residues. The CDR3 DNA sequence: TGTGCCAGCAGCTTGGAGGCGGTAGAGACCCAGTACTTC. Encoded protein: CASSLEAVETQYF.

The CDR3 nucleotides read TGTGCCAGCAGCTTAGAGGGATCCGGACTTCAGCCCCAGCATTTT. Encoded protein: CASSLEGSGLQPQHF. This rearrangement joins TRBV7-9 to TRBJ1-5; unclear D gene. Looked up from germline, CDR1 is SEHNR and CDR2 is FQNEAQ (reference sequence). The CDR3 is 15 residues long. Trimming removed 1 base at V and 6 bases at J, with 13 bases between.

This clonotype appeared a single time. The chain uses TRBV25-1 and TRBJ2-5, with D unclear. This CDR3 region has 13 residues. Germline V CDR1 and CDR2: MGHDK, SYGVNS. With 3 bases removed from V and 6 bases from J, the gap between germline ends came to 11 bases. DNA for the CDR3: TGTGCCAGCAGTGAGGTTGGGATTCAGACCCAGTACTTC. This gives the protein CASSEVGIQTQYF.

This CDR3 reads CASRRGSRSYTF. CDR3 nucleotide sequence: TGTGCCAGCAGGCGGGGCAGCCGCTCCTACACCTTC. The gene calls are TRBV7-9 and TRBJ1-2, with D maybe TRBD1 (5 bases). Germline CDR1 reads SEHNR; CDR2 reads FQNEAQ (reference sequence). V was clipped by 6 bases and J by 10 bases, with 15 bases between them. The length of the CDR3 is 12 residues.

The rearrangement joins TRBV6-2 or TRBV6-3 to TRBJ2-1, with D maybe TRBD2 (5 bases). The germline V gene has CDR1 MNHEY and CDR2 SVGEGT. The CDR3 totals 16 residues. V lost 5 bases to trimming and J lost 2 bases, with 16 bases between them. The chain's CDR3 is CASSIDLASPYNEQFF. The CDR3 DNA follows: TGTGCCAGCAGTATTGACCTAGCCTCTCCCTACAATGAGCAGTTCTTC.